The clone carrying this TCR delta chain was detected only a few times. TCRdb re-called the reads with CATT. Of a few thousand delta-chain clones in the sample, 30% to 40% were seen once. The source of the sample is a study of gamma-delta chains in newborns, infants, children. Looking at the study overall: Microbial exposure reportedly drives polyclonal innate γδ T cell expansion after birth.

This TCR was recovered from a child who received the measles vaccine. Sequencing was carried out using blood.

The CDR3 DNA reads TGTGCTCTTGGGGATAGGCGGCTGGGGGACCCCACCGATAAACTCATCTTT. This encodes CALGDRRLGDPTDKLIF. The rearrangement uses TRDV1 and TRDJ1, with TRDD3 identical over 8 bases. V lost 3 bases to trimming and J lost 1 base; unmatched junction nucleotides: 10. Germline CDR1 reads TSWWSYY; CDR2 reads QGS. This CDR3 spans 17 amino acids.